These T cell receptor beta chains were read from a single sample in a study of beta chain features in type 1 diabetes. Repertoires were generated with immunoSEQ multiplex PCR, while TCRdb's copy carries only in-frame clones and drops some. The sample has some 300,000 clones; 7.5% to 9.5% are singletons. Sequenced input: central memory CD4+ T cells from blood. The receptors derive from a woman between 18 and 29 years old in good health. The CDR3 runs from the conserved cysteine through the conserved F or W. D genes are given only for firm matches. A row's size may be missing; if present it is once, few, many or a size class.

J gene: TRBJ1-6
V gene: TRBV9
D gene: -
clone size: few
CDR3 DNA: TGTGCCAGCAGCTGGGACACCAAAAATTCACCCCTCCACTTT
CDR3 protein: CASSWDTKNSPLHF

J gene: TRBJ1-4
V gene: TRBV7-3
D gene: TRBD1
clone size: few
CDR3 DNA: TGTGCCAGCAGCCGAGGACAGGGGTGGGAAAAACTGTTTTTT
CDR3 protein: CASSRGQGWEKLFF

J gene: TRBJ1-2
V gene: TRBV30
D gene: -
clone size: few
CDR3 DNA: TGTGCCTGGAGTGTACGTTCCGGGAACTATGGCTACACCTTC
CDR3 protein: CAWSVRSGNYGYTF

J gene: TRBJ2-2
V gene: TRBV7-2
D gene: TRBD2
clone size: -
CDR3 DNA: TGTGCCAGCAGCTCCATAGGGCTAGCGGGAGTCATGGCCGGGGAGCTGTTTTTT
CDR3 protein: CASSSIGLAGVMAGELFF

J gene: TRBJ2-3
V gene: TRBV19
D gene: TRBD1
clone size: few
CDR3 DNA: TGTGCCAGTAGCCGACAGGGACGGGATACGCAGTATTTT
CDR3 protein: CASSRQGRDTQYF

J gene: TRBJ1-2
V gene: TRBV6-5
D gene: -
clone size: few
CDR3 DNA: TGTGCCAGCACGGGGCCTGCTAACTATGGCTACACCTTC
CDR3 protein: CASTGPANYGYTF

J gene: TRBJ1-1
V gene: TRBV7-7
D gene: -
clone size: -
CDR3 DNA: TGTGCCAGCAGCTTGTCGGAGGACACTGAAGCTTTCTTT
CDR3 protein: CASSLSEDTEAFF

J gene: TRBJ2-1
V gene: TRBV4-1
D gene: TRBD2
clone size: -
CDR3 DNA: TGCGCCAGCAGCCAAGAGATACATAGCGGGGGTTATGAGCAGTTCTTC
CDR3 protein: CASSQEIHSGGYEQFF

J gene: TRBJ2-7
V gene: TRBV21-1
D gene: -
clone size: many
CDR3 DNA: TGTGCCAGCAGCAGTGGGGGGCTTGTGTACGAGCAGTACTTC
CDR3 protein: CASSSGGLVYEQYF

J gene: TRBJ2-3
V gene: TRBV10-3
D gene: -
clone size: few
CDR3 DNA: TGTGCCATCAGTGGAGGTCGGGGCTTGGGCACAGATACGCAGTATTTT
CDR3 protein: CAISGGRGLGTDTQYF

J gene: TRBJ2-1
V gene: TRBV9
D gene: TRBD1
clone size: -
CDR3 DNA: TGTGCCAGCAGCCCCGGGACAGGGACCTACAATGAGCAGTTCTTC
CDR3 protein: CASSPGTGTYNEQFF

J gene: TRBJ1-1
V gene: TRBV7-2
D gene: -
clone size: few
CDR3 DNA: TGTGCCAGCAGCTTAGGGGGAGGGCTGGGCACTGAAGCTTTCTTT
CDR3 protein: CASSLGGGLGTEAFF

J gene: TRBJ1-2
V gene: TRBV6-5
D gene: -
clone size: once
CDR3 DNA: TGTGCCAGCGGGGCCGGCAGGGCTAACTATGGCTACACCTTC
CDR3 protein: CASGAGRANYGYTF

J gene: TRBJ1-2
V gene: TRBV7-9
D gene: -
clone size: few
CDR3 DNA: TGTGCCAGCAGCTTACAGGGGTTTTATGGCTACACCTTC
CDR3 protein: CASSLQGFYGYTF

J gene: TRBJ1-1
V gene: TRBV29-1
D gene: -
clone size: few
CDR3 DNA: TGCAGCACCTCGGGGGGGAACACTGAAGCTTTCTTT
CDR3 protein: CSTSGGNTEAFF

J gene: TRBJ2-2
V gene: TRBV7-3
D gene: -
clone size: -
CDR3 DNA: TGTGCCAGCAGCTCAGGGTTTACCGGGGAGCTGTTTTTT
CDR3 protein: CASSSGFTGELFF

J gene: TRBJ2-3
V gene: TRBV11-2
D gene: -
clone size: few
CDR3 DNA: TGTGCCAGCAGCCCCAGGGTGGTGGAAGATACGCAGTATTTT
CDR3 protein: CASSPRVVEDTQYF

J gene: TRBJ1-2
V gene: TRBV27
D gene: -
clone size: -
CDR3 DNA: TGTGCCACCCTTAGTAGGGGGACCTATGGCTACACCTTC
CDR3 protein: CATLSRGTYGYTF

J gene: TRBJ1-4
V gene: TRBV27
D gene: -
clone size: many
CDR3 DNA: TGTGCCAGTGGTCGCAGGGGTAATGAAAAACTGTTTTTT
CDR3 protein: CASGRRGNEKLFF

J gene: TRBJ1-5
V gene: TRBV7-9
D gene: -
clone size: few
CDR3 DNA: TGTGCCAGCACAAATAGCAATCAGCCCCAGCATTTT
CDR3 protein: CASTNSNQPQHF

J gene: TRBJ2-7
V gene: TRBV6-5
D gene: TRBD1
clone size: few
CDR3 DNA: TGTGCCAGCAGTTTCCGGGACAGGCTCTACGAGCAGTACTTC
CDR3 protein: CASSFRDRLYEQYF

J gene: TRBJ2-1
V gene: TRBV7-2
D gene: -
clone size: few
CDR3 DNA: TGTGCCAGCAGCACGAATTCCTACAATGAGCAGTTCTTC
CDR3 protein: CASSTNSYNEQFF

J gene: TRBJ1-1
V gene: TRBV7-2
D gene: -
clone size: few
CDR3 DNA: TGTGCCAGCAGCTCTACAGGGAGCCCTGAAGCTTTCTTT
CDR3 protein: CASSSTGSPEAFF